This T cell receptor beta chain was captured by sequencing in a study of cytomegalovirus exposure and HLA in healthy donors. Donors showed nominal health when sampled, although they likely had unrecorded immune exposures. Worth noting for this clone: Its antigen is still unknown.

In the PCR, 60 Vbeta and 13 Jbeta primers were used. The repertoire was sequenced with immunoSEQ multiplex PCR; TCRdb's copy has only in-frame clones and lacks some. The sample includes about 140,000 clones, approximately 80% of them seen just once. Study-wide findings and caveats: Most CMV-associated TCR beta chains appeared HLA-restricted in a later analysis.

CDR3 length: 15 amino acids. The germline V gene encodes CDR1 SGHRS and CDR2 YFSETQ. V lost 5 bases, J lost 2 bases, and 17 bases lay in between. This TCR came from a man aged 35-49 years in good health and CMV-seronegative. This chain joins TRBV5-1 and TRBJ2-7; weak D call: TRBD1 (5 bases). Sequenced input: PBMCs. DNA of the CDR3: TGCGCCAGCAGGGATTTAGACCGGACAACCTACGAGCAGTACTTC. Translation gives CASRDLDRTTYEQYF.